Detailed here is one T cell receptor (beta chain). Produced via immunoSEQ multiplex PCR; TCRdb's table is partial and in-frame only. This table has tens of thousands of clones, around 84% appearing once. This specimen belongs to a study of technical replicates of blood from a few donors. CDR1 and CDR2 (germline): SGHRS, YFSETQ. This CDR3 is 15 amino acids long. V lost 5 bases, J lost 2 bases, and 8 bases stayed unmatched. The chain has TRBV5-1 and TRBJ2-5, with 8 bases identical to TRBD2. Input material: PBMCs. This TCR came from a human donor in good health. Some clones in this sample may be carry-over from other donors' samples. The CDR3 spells CASRLSGAGQETQYF. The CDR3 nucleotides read TGCGCCAGCAGACTTAGCGGGGCGGGGCAAGAGACCCAGTACTTC.